This T cell receptor (beta chain) was sequenced in a study of T cell repertoires in cytomegalovirus infection. Notes on the study in general: Summed public TCR beta family frequency identified CMV carriers bearing the relevant HLA.

The germline gives CDR1 WSHSY, CDR2 SAAADI. The CDR3 has 16 amino acids. V was pared by 6 bases and J by 6 bases, with 22 bases between. TCRdb analysed the reads with MiXCR anew, one entry per CDR3 protein. The sample holds some 920,000 distinct CDR3 sequences, roughly 30% seen once. Comment on this clonotype: Its antigen remains unidentified.

The TCR originated in a human donor in good health (CMV status not recorded). Some clones in this sample may be carry-over from other donors' samples. Material: cultured CD8+ T cells from PBMCs, obtained from culture after CMV antigen stimulation. J is TRBJ2-3 and V is TRBV10-2, with D perhaps TRBD2 (7 bases). CDR3 in amino acids: CASSHPTSLDRDTQYF. Here the CDR3 DNA reads TGCGCCAGCAGCCACCCGACTAGCTTAGACAGGGATACGCAGTATTTT.